What follows describes a single TCR beta chain. This record belongs to a study of cytomegalovirus exposure and HLA in healthy donors. Germline lookup yields CDR1 SGHTA and CDR2 FQGTGA. V lost 5 bases and J lost 5, with 12 bases in between. CDR3 size: 13 residues. Primers included in the PCR were 60 Vbeta and 13 Jbeta primers. The protocol was immunoSEQ multiplex PCR, while the TCRdb copy is restricted to in-frame clones and leaves out a portion. Of 95,000 to 100,000 clones listed, approximately 76% were seen once; the top ten hold approximately 2%. The specimen sequenced was PBMCs. The clonotype was recovered from a man aged 40-55 years in good health and CMV-seronegative. V gene TRBV7-3 combines with J gene TRBJ2-5; D not certain. CDR3 region: CASSIARLETQYF. The DNA for the CDR3 is TGTGCCAGCAGCATCGCGAGATTGGAGACCCAGTACTTC.